The clone carrying this T cell receptor (beta chain) appeared a few times. The antigen remains undetermined. Germline-derived CDR1 and CDR2 are SGHDN and FVKESK. CDR3 length: 14 amino acids. After removal of 4 bases from V and 3 bases from J, the junction contained 6 bases not matched to a gene. Quantitative barcoded 5'-RACE was used to prepare TCR beta libraries. TCRdb redid the calling of the 5' RACE reads with MiXCR, one entry per CDR3 protein. This sample carries approximately 300,000 distinct CDR3 sequences, 6.5% to 10% of them seen once, and the ten largest clones take approximately 15%. These data come from a study of CD8 T cells in ankylosing spondylitis. Study results and caveats: Disease-linked clones reportedly showed significant enrichment in matched ankylosing spondylitis synovial fluid. Prior literature has documented some motif variants in synovial fluid and blood from reactive arthritis. Disease-linked clones, CD8+, were relatively rare in peripheral blood. A TCR beta motif of 7 to 9 highly homologous variants seemed to mark ankylosing spondylitis blood.

The TCR originated in a male donor with ankylosing spondylitis. The chain is built from TRBV14 and TRBJ2-7; TRBD2 matches at 7 bases. The specimen sequenced was blood, either unsorted or a sorted T cell fraction (not recorded which). CDR3 in DNA: TGTGCCAGCAGCCCCAGGGAGGGAGTCTACGAGCAGTACTTC. Residues: CASSPREGVYEQYF.